The 26 T cell receptor beta chains reported below all come from one sample, sequenced in a study of blood T cell repertoires in COVID-19. Generated by immunoSEQ multiplex PCR, the TCRdb table keeps only in-frame clones and is missing some. The table shows under 95,000 clones, with 80% to 90% occurring only once. Sample: peripheral blood. The receptor source for this set is a human donor in a cohort sampled during active COVID-19.

This sequence joins TRBV6-4 and TRBJ2-1; D gene uncertain. Trimming removed 0 bases from V and 0 bases from J, with 12 bases in between. The CDR3 sequence is 17 residues long. In germline, CDR1 is MRHNA, CDR2 SNTAGT. CDR3: CASSDSPVISSYNEQFF. CDR3 nucleotides: TGTGCCAGCAGTGACTCGCCGGTAATTAGCTCCTACAATGAGCAGTTCTTC.

This clone was seen more than once but under ten times. The gene calls are TRBV28 and TRBJ1-5, with TRBD1 as a possible D gene (6 bases). CDR3 length equals 14 residues. The V end lost 8 bases, the J end lost 6 bases, and 17 bases lay between the germline ends. Germline CDR1 and CDR2: MDHEN and SYDVKM. The CDR3 region is CASGGTGSTQPQHF. The DNA of the CDR3 is TGTGCCAGCGGGGGAACAGGGAGTACTCAGCCCCAGCATTTT.

V gene TRBV7-9 combines with J gene TRBJ2-3; D possibly corresponds to TRBD2 (5 bases). V lost 5 bases and J 0 bases, leaving 12 bases between the germline ends. The V gene's germline CDR1 is SEHNR and CDR2 FQNEAQ (reference sequence). The length of the CDR3 is 15 residues. The CDR3 region is CASSQRGYSTDTQYF. Written as DNA, the CDR3 is TGTGCCAGCAGCCAACGGGGATATAGCACAGATACGCAGTATTTT.

The chain has TRBV6-2 or TRBV6-3 and TRBJ2-1; TRBD1 is a possible D gene (5 bases). CDR3 size: 13 residues. V lost 3 bases, J lost 3 bases, and 6 bases lay in between. CDR1 MNHEY and CDR2 SVGEGT come from the germline V gene. The CDR3 DNA follows: TGTGCCAGCAGTTATGACAGCTACAATGAGCAGTTCTTC. Its translation is CASSYDSYNEQFF.

This clone was detected a few times. The chain employs TRBV24-1 and TRBJ2-2; 14 nucleotides agree with TRBD2. With V trimmed by 9 bases and J by 0 bases, 2 bases remained unmatched. The CDR3 extends over 16 amino acids. Germline CDR1 and CDR2: KGHDR and SFDVKD. CDR3 protein: CATGTSGRANTGELFF. The DNA for the CDR3 is TGTGCCACCGGGACTAGCGGGAGAGCGAACACCGGGGAGCTGTTTTTT.

This chain joins TRBV5-1 and TRBJ2-1; 9 bases align to TRBD2. The CDR3 loop spans 15 amino acids. The junction had 6 bases not matched to a gene; V was cut back by 2 bases and J by 6 bases. CDR1 and CDR2 from the germline V gene are SGHRS and YFSETQ. DNA of the CDR3: TGCGCCAGCAGCTTCGACGGGACTAGCCGCAATGAGCAGTTCTTC. It encodes CASSFDGTSRNEQFF.

This chain uses TRBV19 with TRBJ2-7, with a possible D match to TRBD2 (5 bases). Germline loops: CDR1 LNHDA, CDR2 SQIVND (reference sequence). V lost 0 bases to trimming and J lost 6 bases, with 12 bases between them. This CDR3 is built from 14 residues. CDR3 in DNA: TGTGCCAGTAGTATAGATCCCCTAGGAGGCGAGCAGTACTTC. Encoded protein: CASSIDPLGGEQYF. The whole variable domain, remainder taken from reference TRBV19 and TRBJ2-7, is DGGITQSPKYLFRKEGQNVTLSCEQNLNHDAMYWYRQDPGQGLRLIYYSQIVNDFQKGDIAEGYSVSREKKESFPLTVTSAQKNPTAFYLCASSIDPLGGEQYFGPGTRLTVT.

The DNA of the CDR3 is TGTGCCAGCAGTGACCCCCGCGTACAGCCCACAGGCTATGGCTACACCTTC. Translated, it gives CASSDPRVQPTGYGYTF. This sequence joins TRBV6-2 or TRBV6-3 and TRBJ1-2, with a possible D match to TRBD1 (5 bases). CDR3 length: 17 amino acids. V lost 5 bases and J lost 4, with 23 bases in between. Germline V CDR1 and CDR2: MNHEY, SVGEGT.

Worth noting for this clone: The junction shows a germline mismatch at one end, possibly a read error. The chain links TRBV6-6 to TRBJ2-5, with D uncertain. Germline lookup yields CDR1 MNHNY and CDR2 SVGAGI (reference sequence). CDR3 length equals 12 residues. This CDR3 reads CASSPTKETQYF. Written as DNA, the CDR3 is TGTGCCAGCAGCCCCACCAAAGAGACTCAGTACTTC.

The rearrangement joins TRBV19 to TRBJ2-1, with 11 bases aligning to TRBD2. The germline V gene encodes CDR1 LNHDA and CDR2 SQIVND (reference sequence). With V trimmed by 5 bases and J by 4 bases, 4 bases remained unmatched. The CDR3 covers 15 residues. The CDR3 region is CASSGGLADYNEQFF. For the CDR3, the DNA is TGTGCCAGTAGTGGGGGACTAGCGGATTACAATGAGCAGTTCTTC.

The chain links TRBV27 to TRBJ2-2; 9 bases align to TRBD1. The germline V gene has CDR1 MNHEY and CDR2 SMNVEV (reference sequence). The ends lost 7 bases at V and 1 base at J; junction bases unmatched: 4. This CDR3 has 15 amino acids. The DNA of the CDR3 is TGTGCCAGCACTCGACAGGGGGTGAACACCGGGGAGCTGTTTTTT. Its translation: CASTRQGVNTGELFF.

CDR3: CASSSRTGDATEAFF. Here the CDR3 DNA reads TGTGCCAGCAGCTCCAGGACAGGGGATGCGACTGAAGCTTTCTTT. The rearrangement joins TRBV11-1 to TRBJ1-1, with 9 nucleotides matching TRBD1. The germline V gene encodes CDR1 SGHAT and CDR2 FQDESV (reference sequence). This CDR3 spans 15 amino acids. V was clipped by 4 bases and J by 5 bases; unmatched bases: 8.

V and J are TRBV2 and TRBJ2-4; D is uncertain. The CDR3 spans 11 residues. CDR1 SNHLY and CDR2 FYNNEI come from the germline V gene. The V gene lost 6 bases and the J gene lost 6 bases, with 6 bases spanning the gap. This CDR3 reads CASSQLNIQYF. The CDR3, as DNA: TGTGCCAGCAGCCAGTTAAACATTCAGTACTTC.

The chain employs TRBV7-2 and TRBJ2-5; D may be TRBD2 (6 bases). Looked up from germline, CDR1 is SGHTA and CDR2 is FQGNSA. The CDR3 loop spans 16 amino acids. The V and J ends lost 6 bases and 0 bases respectively, with 17 bases between them. CDR3 protein: CASSSPWGEYQETQYF. For the CDR3, the DNA is TGTGCCAGCAGTTCCCCTTGGGGGGAGTACCAAGAGACCCAGTACTTC.

This chain joins TRBV19 and TRBJ1-2; 9 bases map to TRBD1. Germline CDR1 LNHDA, CDR2 SQIVND (reference sequence). The ends lost 6 bases at V and 2 bases at J; junction bases unmatched: 4. This CDR3 contains 14 residues. The CDR3 nucleotides read TGTGCCAGTAGAGCGGGACAGGGAAACTATGGCTACACCTTC. It is translated as CASRAGQGNYGYTF.

The chain recombines TRBV19 with TRBJ2-5, with TRBD2 matching 9 bases. Trimming took 3 bases from V and 7 from J; bases not matched to a gene: 9. Looked up from germline, CDR1 is LNHDA and CDR2 is SQIVND (reference sequence). CDR3 length: 15 amino acids. The CDR3 reads CASSMGSGGSRTQYF. In nucleotides, the CDR3 is TGTGCCAGTAGTATGGGTAGCGGGGGATCGAGGACCCAGTACTTC. The entire variable domain, with the rest obtained from reference TRBV19 and TRBJ2-5, is as follows: DGGITQSPKYLFRKEGQNVTLSCEQNLNHDAMYWYRQDPGQGLRLIYYSQIVNDFQKGDIAEGYSVSREKKESFPLTVTSAQKNPTAFYLCASSMGSGGSRTQYFGPGTRLLVL.

The rearrangement joins TRBV6-5 to TRBJ1-3, with TRBD1 matching over 8 bases. V shed 6 bases, J shed 8 bases, and the junction held 12 bases outside the gene matches. The CDR3 contains 15 residues. CDR1 is MNHEY and CDR2 is SVGAGI in the germline V gene. The CDR3 is CASSGQGLLLDTIYF. For the CDR3, the DNA is TGTGCCAGCAGCGGACAGGGACTGCTCTTAGACACCATATATTTT.

V gene TRBV5-5 combines with J gene TRBJ2-7; D ambiguous. The CDR3 runs to 12 residues. V lost 0 bases, J lost 3 bases, and 4 bases lay in between. Per the germline V gene, CDR1 is SGHKS and CDR2 is YYEKEE (reference sequence). CDR3 DNA sequence: TGTGCCAGCAGCTTGGGAGACTACGAGCAGTACTTC. Encoded protein: CASSLGDYEQYF.

J is TRBJ1-2 and V is TRBV5-1; D remains unclear. Deletions cut 0 bases from V and 3 bases from J, with 9 bases between. The CDR3 sequence is 14 residues long. Germline CDR1 is SGHRS and CDR2 is YFSETQ. This CDR3 is CASSLEAGYYGYTF. The CDR3 DNA reads TGCGCCAGCAGCTTGGAAGCGGGATACTATGGCTACACCTTC.

This clone was found once. This chain links TRBV6-5 with TRBJ2-2; D uncertain. The germline CDR1 and CDR2 sequences are MNHEY and SVGAGI. The CDR3 is 12 residues long. Trimming left V 5 bases short and J 7 bases short, with 8 bases between. Written as DNA, the CDR3 is TGTGCCAGCAGTCCCCGACTCGGGGAGCTGTTTTTT. Protein product: CASSPRLGELFF.

V gene TRBV23-1 combines with J gene TRBJ2-7; 9 bases are a match to TRBD1. TRBV23-1 counts as an open reading frame of uncertain function. The V gene end was trimmed by 2 bases and the J gene end by 7 bases; junction bases not matched to a gene: 9. CDR3 length: 15 amino acids. CDR3 sequence: CASSQPGQGLREQYF. The CDR3 DNA reads TGCGCCAGCAGTCAACCGGGACAGGGCTTGAGGGAGCAGTACTTC.

The count of this clone is one. This chain joins TRBV2 and TRBJ2-3; 9 positions agree with TRBD2. V was pared by 5 bases and J by 6 bases, with 9 bases of the junction left unmatched. This CDR3 spans 15 amino acids. In germline, CDR1 is SNHLY, CDR2 FYNNEI. The CDR3 nucleotides read TGTGCCAGCAGTAGAGAGCGGGGGGCCGGGGATACGCAGTATTTT. Its protein is CASSRERGAGDTQYF.

The rearrangement joins TRBV9 to TRBJ2-1, with D uncertain. The V end lost 0 bases, the J end lost 1 base, and 17 bases lay between the germline ends. This CDR3 is 18 amino acids long. Germline CDR1 and CDR2: SGDLS and YYNGEE. CDR3: CASSVVGVLSGSYNEQFF. CDR3 nucleotide sequence: TGTGCCAGCAGCGTAGTAGGCGTCCTCTCCGGGTCCTACAATGAGCAGTTCTTC. Full variable domain (rest looked up from reference TRBV9 and TRBJ2-1): DSGVTQTPKHLITATGQRVTLRCSPRSGDLSVYWYQQSLDQGLQFLIQYYNGEERAKGNILERFSAQQFPDLHSELNLSSLELGDSALYFCASSVVGVLSGSYNEQFFGPGTRLTVL.

V and J are TRBV6-5 and TRBJ1-1; D perhaps matches TRBD1 (5 bases). The V end lost 6 bases, the J end lost 0 bases, and 8 bases lay between the germline ends. The germline gives CDR1 MNHEY, CDR2 SVGAGI. This CDR3 region has 13 residues. The CDR3 protein is CASRRGVNTEAFF. The CDR3 coding sequence is TGTGCCAGCAGGCGGGGGGTGAACACTGAAGCTTTCTTT.

This clone was seen once. This rearrangement joins TRBV21-1 to TRBJ2-1; TRBD2 was called by the table and not checked on the DNA. TRBV21-1 is a documented pseudogene. The CDR3 has 16 amino acids. CDR3 sequence reads: CASSTGLAGPYNEQFF. The DNA for the CDR3 is TGTGCCAGCAGCACGGGACTAGCGGGACCATACAATGAGCAGTTCTTC.

This chain uses TRBV5-4 with TRBJ2-1, with TRBD1 as a possible D gene (7 bases). V was shortened by 4 bases and J by 14 bases, with 19 bases between the two germline ends. Germline values: CDR1 SGHNT, CDR2 YYREEE (reference sequence). CDR3 size: 13 residues. The CDR3 nucleotides are TGTGCCAGCAGCGGAAGACAGGGCGGGGAGGAGTTCTTC. Amino acid sequence: CASSGRQGGEEFF. The variable domain in full, with the rest retrieved from reference TRBV5-4 and TRBJ2-1, is ETGVTQSPTHLIKTRGQQVTLRCSSQSGHNTVSWYQQALGQGPQFIFQYYREEENGRGNFPPRFSGLQFPNYSSELNVNALELDDSALYLCASSGRQGGEEFFGPGTRLTVL.